A single sample is the source of the 16 T cell receptor beta chains below, sequenced in a study of shared clonotypes between healthy human individuals. Method: immunoSEQ multiplex PCR; TCRdb's copy keeps in-frame clones and lacks some. Counted here are more than 2 million clones, around 93% occurring once; the ten biggest clones make up about 1.7%. It was CD45RO-negative cells, positively selected for CCR7, that made up naive CD8 cells, with terminally differentiated effector memory CD45RA+ cells excluded. The sequenced sample was naive CD8+ T cells from PBMCs. The receptors were sampled from a man aged 18 to 35 in good health. Some clones in this sample may be carry-over from other donors' samples.

The rearrangement links TRBV4-1 to TRBJ1-1; the match to TRBD1 covers 7 bases. Germline V gene sequence: CDR1 MGHRA, CDR2 YSYEKL. The CDR3 has 16 residues. V dropped 2 bases and J dropped 3; count of bases not matched to a gene: 9. The DNA for the CDR3 is TGCGCCAGCAGCCAAAGTAGCAGGGGGTGGGACACTGAAGCTTTCTTT. Its translation is CASSQSSRGWDTEAFF.

The chain has TRBV5-1 and TRBJ2-7, with TRBD2 matching over 8 bases. CDR3 length: 13 residues. CDR1 is SGHRS, CDR2 YFSETQ, per germline. With V trimmed by 4 bases and J by 5 bases, 5 bases remained unmatched. The CDR3 DNA reads TGCGCCAGCAGCGCGGGAGGATACGACGAGCAGTACTTC. Translating it yields CASSAGGYDEQYF.

Notes on this clone: Other DNA variants within this sample encode the same CDR3. The CDR3 loop is CASSQDGLASDTQYF. The CDR3 coding sequence is TGCGCCAGCAGCCAAGATGGGCTAGCGTCAGATACGCAGTATTTT. The rearrangement joins TRBV4-3 to TRBJ2-3; D is perhaps TRBD2 (6 bases). Trimming stripped 0 bases from V and 4 bases from J, with 11 bases between. The CDR3 covers 15 residues. Germline V lookup: CDR1 LGHNA, CDR2 YSLEER.

In regard to this clone: The sample has other DNA sequences that encode this CDR3 too. CDR3 sequence reads: CASSLAGESYEQYF. The CDR3 coding sequence is TGTGCCAGCAGCTTAGCGGGAGAGTCCTACGAGCAGTACTTC. This sequence joins TRBV7-9 and TRBJ2-7; the D gene is possibly TRBD2 (5 bases). The germline gives CDR1 SEHNR, CDR2 FQNEAQ (reference sequence). Deletions cut 0 bases from V and 1 base from J, with 7 bases between. This CDR3 contains 14 residues.

The J gene is TRBJ2-3, the V gene TRBV28, with D perhaps being TRBD1 or TRBD2 (6 bases each). The CDR3 is 17 residues long. V lost 3 bases and J 2 bases, leaving 18 bases between the germline ends. Looked up from germline, CDR1 is MDHEN and CDR2 is SYDVKM. As DNA, the CDR3 is TGTGCCAGCAGTTTCCCGGGGGCTAGCAGTAACACAGATACGCAGTATTTT. Amino acid sequence: CASSFPGASSNTDTQYF.

The chain couples TRBV6-4 to TRBJ1-5; D is ambiguous. Germline V CDR1 and CDR2: MRHNA, SNTAGT. The CDR3 is made up of 17 amino acids. V was clipped by 0 bases and J by 4 bases, with 16 bases between them. CDR3 in amino acids: CASSDSITRSLNQPQHF. CDR3 sequence (DNA): TGTGCCAGCAGTGACTCCATCACAAGGTCCCTTAATCAGCCCCAGCATTTT.

The chain couples TRBV28 to TRBJ2-7, with TRBD2 matching 7 bases. V gave up 3 bases and J gave up 2 bases; unmatched junction bases: 4. The V gene's germline CDR1 is MDHEN and CDR2 SYDVKM. The CDR3 contains 14 residues. CDR3 amino acids: CASSFAGEAYEQYF. The CDR3 nucleotides read TGTGCCAGCAGTTTCGCGGGAGAGGCCTACGAGCAGTACTTC.

The chain recombines TRBV19 with TRBJ2-7; 8 nucleotides align to TRBD2. The J segment lost 3 bases and the V segment lost 6 bases, leaving 7 bases of the junction unmatched. The germline V gene encodes CDR1 LNHDA and CDR2 SQIVND (reference sequence). This CDR3 has 14 residues. The CDR3 loop reads CASSRAGAFYEQYF. CDR3 bases: TGTGCCAGTAGCCGAGCGGGAGCCTTCTACGAGCAGTACTTC.

This sequence joins TRBV5-6 and TRBJ2-1; 8 bases agree with TRBD1. CDR3 length equals 13 residues. V was clipped by 8 bases and J by 6 bases; unmatched bases: 7. CDR1 and CDR2 from the germline V gene are SGHDT and YYEEEE. CDR3 DNA sequence: TGTGCCAGTCTTGACACAGGGGGCAATGAGCAGTTCTTC. Its protein is CASLDTGGNEQFF.

V is TRBV6-1 and J is TRBJ2-7, with D tentatively TRBD1 or TRBD2 (5 bases each). CDR3 length: 14 residues. The germline V and J ends were trimmed by 7 bases and 2 bases, with 15 bases remaining between them. CDR1 is MNHNS, CDR2 SASEGT, per germline. The CDR3 is CASNRGTLTYEQYF. CDR3 DNA: TGTGCCAGCAATAGAGGGACCCTCACCTACGAGCAGTACTTC.

The chain couples TRBV28 to TRBJ2-3; TRBD2 is a possible D gene (5 bases). Germline V lookup: CDR1 MDHEN, CDR2 SYDVKM. The CDR3 has 13 residues. Trimming removed 5 bases from V and 6 bases from J, with 12 bases in between. The CDR3 sequence: CASSQRVADTQYF. The CDR3 nucleotides read TGTGCCAGCAGTCAGAGAGTAGCGGATACGCAGTATTTT.

This chain links TRBV10-1 with TRBJ1-2, with a weak D call TRBD1 (6 bases). The CDR3 is made up of 12 amino acids. The germline gives CDR1 WNHNN, CDR2 SYGVQD (reference sequence). V lost 6 bases to trimming and J lost 4 bases, with 9 bases between them. The CDR3 here is CASRQGSYGYTF. CDR3 bases: TGCGCCAGCAGGCAGGGGAGCTATGGCTACACCTTC.

The CDR3, as DNA: TGCAGCGTTGGACCTTACAGGACTGAGCAGTTCTTC. Translation: CSVGPYRTEQFF. This chain connects TRBV29-1 to TRBJ2-1; perhaps TRBD1 as D (5 bases). The CDR3 spans 12 residues. Trimming cost V 4 bases and J 9 bases, with 13 bases left between them. Germline V lookup: CDR1 SQVTM, CDR2 ANQGSEA.

V usage is TRBV6-1 and J usage is TRBJ2-1, with D perhaps TRBD2 (6 bases). The V end was cut by 3 bases, the J end by 8 bases, with 11 bases between. CDR3 size: 13 residues. The V gene's germline CDR1 is MNHNS and CDR2 SASEGT. For the CDR3, the DNA is TGTGCCAGCAGTGATTACTGGAGGGATGAGCAGTTCTTC. This sequence encodes CASSDYWRDEQFF.

The CDR3 loop is CASRSRGRTEAFF. CDR3 in DNA: TGTGCCAGCAGATCTAGGGGGCGGACTGAAGCTTTCTTT. The V call is TRBV11-1, the J call TRBJ1-1, with 7 bases lining up with TRBD1. Germline V gene lookup returns CDR1 SGHAT and CDR2 FQDESV (reference sequence). V shed 6 bases, J shed 5 bases, and the junction held 6 bases outside the gene matches. The CDR3 is 13 residues long.

The chain links TRBV11-2 to TRBJ2-4; D call uncertain. Germline V gene data show CDR1 as SGHAT and CDR2 as FQNNGV. Trimming removed 3 bases at V and 0 bases at J, with 9 bases between. The CDR3 is 15 residues long. The chain's CDR3 is CASSFGKLAKNIQYF. The CDR3 DNA is TGTGCCAGCAGCTTCGGAAAGCTAGCCAAAAACATTCAGTACTTC. Filled out from reference TRBV11-2 and TRBJ2-4, the complete variable domain reads EAGVAQSPRYKIIEKRQSVAFWCNPISGHATLYWYQQILGQGPKLLIQFQNNGVVDDSQLPKDRFSAERLKGVDSTLKIQPAKLEDSAVYLCASSFGKLAKNIQYFGAGTRLSVL.